Listed below are T cell receptor beta chains from one sample, sequenced in a study of blood T cell repertoires in COVID-19. Only in-frame clones appear in the TCRdb table, and some are missing; sequencing was by immunoSEQ multiplex PCR. The sample has over 150,000 clones; around four fifths are singletons. What was sequenced was PBMCs or T cells enriched from blood (not recorded which). The receptor set was obtained from a man over 45 who had recovered from COVID-19. The CDR3 runs from the conserved cysteine through the conserved F or W. Each record gives: clone size, J gene, V gene, D gene, CDR3 DNA, CDR3 protein. A D gene is named only where the DNA matches it firmly. The size of a clone is reported for some rows only, either as once, few or many, or as a class for expanded clones.

clone size: NA
J gene: TRBJ1-2
V gene: TRBV6-6
D gene: TRBD1
CDR3 DNA: TGTGCCAGCAGTTACCCGACAGGGGGCTACTATGGCTACACCTTC
CDR3 protein: CASSYPTGGYYGYTF

clone size: NA
J gene: TRBJ2-6
V gene: TRBV19
D gene: NA
CDR3 DNA: TGTGCCAGTAGTATATCTTCACTGACAGTCAACTCTGGGGCCAACGTCCTGACTTTC
CDR3 protein: CASSISSLTVNSGANVLTF

clone size: NA
J gene: TRBJ2-1
V gene: TRBV7-9
D gene: TRBD2
CDR3 DNA: TGTGCCAGCAGCGTACCCTGGCCCGGGACTAGCGGGGGTAATGAGCAGTTCTTC
CDR3 protein: CASSVPWPGTSGGNEQFF

clone size: NA
J gene: TRBJ1-2
V gene: TRBV20-1
D gene: NA
CDR3 DNA: TGCAGTGCTAGCCGCTATGGCTACACCTTC
CDR3 protein: CSASRYGYTF

clone size: NA
J gene: TRBJ2-7
V gene: TRBV19
D gene: TRBD1
CDR3 DNA: TGTGCCAGTAGTATTGGGACAGGCTCCTACGAGCAGTACTTC
CDR3 protein: CASSIGTGSYEQYF

clone size: NA
J gene: TRBJ2-7
V gene: TRBV7-6
D gene: TRBD1
CDR3 DNA: TGTGCCAGCAGCCGATCCGGGACAGGGACTACCGAGCAGTACTTC
CDR3 protein: CASSRSGTGTTEQYF

clone size: NA
J gene: TRBJ2-5
V gene: TRBV5-1
D gene: TRBD2
CDR3 DNA: TGCGCCAGCACCGGACTAGCGGGGGTACAAGAGACCCAGTACTTC
CDR3 protein: CASTGLAGVQETQYF

clone size: NA
J gene: TRBJ1-1
V gene: TRBV7-9
D gene: NA
CDR3 DNA: TGTGCCAGCAGCTTACAGGGGCCGGGCACTGAAGCTTTCTTT
CDR3 protein: CASSLQGPGTEAFF

clone size: NA
J gene: TRBJ2-2
V gene: TRBV3-1/TRBV3-2
D gene: NA
CDR3 DNA: TGTGCCAGCAGCCAAGTCCCGACAGGCGGGGAGCTGTTTTTT
CDR3 protein: CASSQVPTGGELFF

clone size: NA
J gene: TRBJ2-4
V gene: TRBV18
D gene: TRBD1
CDR3 DNA: TGTGCCAGCTCACTCAGACAGGGGAGCAAAAACATTCAGTACTTC
CDR3 protein: CASSLRQGSKNIQYF

clone size: NA
J gene: TRBJ2-3
V gene: TRBV11-2
D gene: TRBD2
CDR3 DNA: TGTGCCAGCAGGAGTAGCGGGGGGCCGGGCACAGATACGCAGTATTTT
CDR3 protein: CASRSSGGPGTDTQYF

clone size: NA
J gene: TRBJ1-3
V gene: TRBV4-2
D gene: NA
CDR3 DNA: TGTGCCAGCAGCCAAGCCGGGGGGGGGACCTCGGGTGGAAACACCATATATTTT
CDR3 protein: CASSQAGGGTSGGNTIYF

clone size: medium-sized
J gene: TRBJ1-5
V gene: TRBV7-3
D gene: TRBD1
CDR3 DNA: TGTGCCAGCAGCATACAGGGGTCGAGCAATCAGCCCCAGCATTTT
CDR3 protein: CASSIQGSSNQPQHF

clone size: NA
J gene: TRBJ1-1
V gene: TRBV5-1
D gene: NA
CDR3 DNA: TGCGCCAGCAGCTTCGGGGGAAGGGACACTGAAGCTTTCTTT
CDR3 protein: CASSFGGRDTEAFF

clone size: NA
J gene: TRBJ2-2
V gene: TRBV14
D gene: NA
CDR3 DNA: TGTGCCAGCAGCCGGGCTTACACCGGGGAGCTGTTTTTT
CDR3 protein: CASSRAYTGELFF

clone size: NA
J gene: TRBJ2-7
V gene: TRBV6-5
D gene: TRBD1
CDR3 DNA: TGTGCCAGCAGAGGAAGACGGGACAGCCCTGTGGAGCAGTACTTC
CDR3 protein: CASRGRRDSPVEQYF

clone size: NA
J gene: TRBJ1-6
V gene: TRBV5-6
D gene: NA
CDR3 DNA: TGTGCCAGCAGCTTGGCAGGGGTGAATTCACCCCTCCACTTT
CDR3 protein: CASSLAGVNSPLHF

clone size: NA
J gene: TRBJ2-5
V gene: TRBV11-1
D gene: NA
CDR3 DNA: TGTGCCAGCAGCTCAGCTACAGGGACGAGGGAGACCCAGTACTTC
CDR3 protein: CASSSATGTRETQYF

clone size: few
J gene: TRBJ2-2
V gene: TRBV10-3
D gene: TRBD1
CDR3 DNA: TGTGCCATCGGTCAGGGACAGGGATGGACCGGGGAGCTGTTTTTT
CDR3 protein: CAIGQGQGWTGELFF

clone size: NA
J gene: TRBJ2-7
V gene: TRBV7-9
D gene: NA
CDR3 DNA: TGTGCCAGCAGCCCCTGGGACACCTCCTACGAGCAGTACTTC
CDR3 protein: CASSPWDTSYEQYF

clone size: once
J gene: TRBJ2-2
V gene: TRBV19
D gene: NA
CDR3 DNA: TGTGCCAGTAGTATAGTGGCCAGGGCGAACACCGGGGAGCTGTTTTTT
CDR3 protein: CASSIVARANTGELFF

clone size: NA
J gene: TRBJ1-5
V gene: TRBV2
D gene: NA
CDR3 DNA: TGTGCCAGCACTCGGGGGTTCTACGGCAATCAGCCCCAGCATTTT
CDR3 protein: CASTRGFYGNQPQHF

clone size: NA
J gene: TRBJ2-3
V gene: TRBV7-9
D gene: TRBD2
CDR3 DNA: TGTGCCAGCAGCCCCGTTCTAGTGGCCGGGACTAGATTAGATACGCAGTATTTT
CDR3 protein: CASSPVLVAGTRLDTQYF

clone size: few
J gene: TRBJ2-7
V gene: TRBV3-1/TRBV3-2
D gene: NA
CDR3 DNA: TGTGCCAGCAGCCTCAACTACGAGCAGTACTTC
CDR3 protein: CASSLNYEQYF

clone size: NA
J gene: TRBJ1-1
V gene: TRBV7-3
D gene: NA
CDR3 DNA: TGTGCCAGCAGCCCCGGGGATGCGAGGACTGAAGCTTTCTTT
CDR3 protein: CASSPGDARTEAFF

clone size: NA
J gene: TRBJ2-1
V gene: TRBV11-3
D gene: NA
CDR3 DNA: TGTGCCAGCAGCTCGTCGGGACACCTGACCTCCTACAATGAGCAGTTCTTC
CDR3 protein: CASSSSGHLTSYNEQFF